The 21 T cell receptor beta chains presented below share a single source sample, sequenced in a study of T cells after yellow fever vaccination. TCRdb ran MiXCR on the 5' RACE reads and lists one entry per CDR3 protein. The sample carries around 360,000 distinct CDR3 sequences, under 14% recorded once. Sequenced here: PBMCs, sampled on the day of the first yellow fever vaccination. The receptors originated from a man between 18 and 29 years old who received the YFV17D yellow fever vaccine.

The chain has TRBV24-1 and TRBJ2-1, with 11 nucleotides matching TRBD1. This CDR3 comprises 15 residues. V shed 3 bases and J 6 bases; nucleotides not matched to a gene: 3. Germline CDR1 and CDR2: KGHDR and SFDVKD. The chain's CDR3 is CATSDPGTGGNEQFF. The CDR3 DNA is TGTGCCACCAGTGATCCGGGGACAGGGGGCAATGAGCAGTTCTTC.

This clonotype was seen a handful of times. The chain uses TRBV18 and TRBJ2-1; either TRBD1 or TRBD2 may supply D (5 bases each). CDR1 is KGHSH and CDR2 is LQKENI in the germline V gene. This CDR3 contains 14 residues. V was trimmed by 3 bases and J by 7 bases, leaving 13 bases between them. The CDR3 DNA reads TGTGCCAGCTCACCTGGGACGGACATGAATGAGCAGTTCTTC. Its translation: CASSPGTDMNEQFF.

This rearrangement joins TRBV7-2 to TRBJ2-5, with 8 bases that match TRBD1. Trimming at V came to 0 bases and at J to 5 bases, leaving 14 bases not matched to a gene. The length of the CDR3 is 18 residues. Per the germline V gene, CDR1 is SGHTA and CDR2 is FQGNSA. CDR3 loop: CASSLAKYRDRLRETQYF. DNA of the CDR3: TGTGCCAGCAGCTTAGCGAAGTACAGGGACAGGTTAAGGGAGACCCAGTACTTC.

The CDR3 bases are TGTGCCATCAGTGAGGGGGGGCCTGAGCAGTTCTTC. As protein: CAISEGGPEQFF. The chain joins TRBV10-3 to TRBJ2-1; D may be TRBD1 or TRBD2 (6 bases each). V was cut by 2 bases and J by 9 bases, with 8 bases left in between. Germline assignment: CDR1 ENHRY and CDR2 SYGVKD. The CDR3 loop spans 12 amino acids.

This chain uses TRBV6-2 or TRBV6-3 with TRBJ1-6; 9 nucleotides agree with TRBD1. Germline trimming cut 7 bases from V and 10 bases from J; bases unmatched to any gene: 11. Looked up from germline, CDR1 is MNHEY and CDR2 is SVGEGT. This CDR3 has 15 amino acids. The CDR3: CASTPEGTGRSPLHF. The CDR3 coding sequence is TGTGCCAGCACCCCCGAGGGGACAGGGAGATCACCCCTCCACTTT.

The chain is built from TRBV5-1 and TRBJ2-7; D unclear. The CDR3 is made up of 16 amino acids. Trimming took 5 bases from V and 3 from J, leaving 21 bases between them. Germline CDR1 and CDR2: SGHRS and YFSETQ. The CDR3 sequence is CASSLPCPDPLYEQYF. In DNA form, the CDR3 reads TGCGCCAGCAGTCTCCCCTGCCCGGATCCTCTCTACGAGCAGTACTTC.

At least ten counts were recorded for this clonotype. V and J are TRBV4-1 and TRBJ1-2, with a tentative D call TRBD1 (5 bases). In germline, CDR1 is MGHRA, CDR2 YSYEKL. This CDR3 has 15 amino acids. V was shortened by 1 base and J by 2 bases, with 11 bases between the two germline ends. The CDR3 is CASSQAVGANYGYTF. The CDR3 DNA sequence: TGCGCCAGCAGCCAAGCAGTTGGGGCAAACTATGGCTACACCTTC.

The CDR3 DNA reads as TGTGCCAGCAGCTGGGTGAGCAATCAGCCCCAGCATTTT. This sequence encodes CASSWVSNQPQHF. The chain is built from TRBV7-2 and TRBJ1-5; no reliable D call. The CDR3 extends over 13 amino acids. Trimming took off 4 bases at V and 1 base at J, with 5 bases between the two ends. The germline gives CDR1 SGHTA, CDR2 FQGNSA.

J is TRBJ1-3 and V is TRBV19; the D is unclear. The V and J ends lost 9 bases and 6 bases respectively, with 18 bases between them. The CDR3 is made up of 14 amino acids. Germline V lookup: CDR1 LNHDA, CDR2 SQIVND (reference sequence). The CDR3 sequence is CASSTWGSANTIYF. Here the CDR3 DNA reads TGTGCCAGCTCGACCTGGGGATCGGCAAACACCATATATTTT.

Written as DNA, the CDR3 is TGCAGTGCTAGCTTGGCTCGAGGCGTTGACGGCCCCCGTTCTGGCTACACCTTC. It translates to CSASLARGVDGPRSGYTF. V gene TRBV20-1 combines with J gene TRBJ1-2; D unresolved. The CDR3 is made up of 18 amino acids. Trimming shortened V by 3 bases and J by 7 bases, and 30 bases separated the two germline ends. The germline V gene encodes CDR1 DFQATT and CDR2 SNEGSKA (reference sequence).

V usage is TRBV6-5 and J usage is TRBJ1-3; tentatively, D is TRBD1 (6 bases). Per the germline V gene, CDR1 is MNHEY and CDR2 is SVGAGI. The V and J ends lost 2 bases and 4 bases respectively, with 15 bases between them. This CDR3 is built from 16 residues. CDR3 region: CASSYGIQGGGNTIYF. The CDR3 nucleotides read TGTGCCAGCAGTTACGGGATACAGGGTGGAGGAAACACCATATATTTT.

The gene calls are TRBV28 and TRBJ1-4, with D possibly TRBD1 on 6 matching bases. Germline V gene sequence: CDR1 MDHEN, CDR2 SYDVKM. V was cut by 5 bases and J by 16 bases, with 17 bases left in between. The CDR3 loop spans 12 amino acids. The CDR3 sequence is CASSQQDRTQFF. The CDR3 nucleotides are TGTGCCAGCAGTCAACAGGACAGAACCCAGTTTTTT.

V gene TRBV13 combines with J gene TRBJ2-7, with 13 nucleotides matching TRBD2. This CDR3 has 15 amino acids. Germline lookup yields CDR1 PRHDT and CDR2 FYEKMQ (reference sequence). Trimming took 4 bases from V and 5 from J; bases not matched to a gene: 5. The CDR3: CASSSGTSGAHEQYF. The DNA for the CDR3 is TGTGCCAGCAGCTCCGGGACTAGCGGGGCCCACGAGCAGTACTTC.

This clonotype was observed a handful of times. V usage is TRBV7-9 and J usage is TRBJ2-3; no definite D call. The ends were cut back, 5 bases at V and 1 base at J, with 19 bases in the middle. This CDR3 is built from 17 residues. Germline-derived CDR1 and CDR2 are SEHNR and FQNEAQ (reference sequence). The CDR3 DNA sequence: TGTGCCAGCAGCCTTCGAGGTTCAGGTTCCCGCACAGATACGCAGTATTTT. The encoded protein is CASSLRGSGSRTDTQYF.

This clonotype was counted between two and nine times. The chain carries TRBV5-4 and TRBJ2-2; D is uncertain. The V end lost 2 bases, the J end lost 6 bases, and 8 bases lay between the germline ends. The CDR3 totals 13 residues. Germline lookup yields CDR1 SGHNT and CDR2 YYREEE (reference sequence). DNA for the CDR3: TGTGCCAGCAGCTTTGAAGGGCCCGGGGAGCTGTTTTTT. Translated, it gives CASSFEGPGELFF. The full variable domain, completed using reference TRBV5-4 and TRBJ2-2, is ETGVTQSPTHLIKTRGQQVTLRCSSQSGHNTVSWYQQALGQGPQFIFQYYREEENGRGNFPPRFSGLQFPNYSSELNVNALELDDSALYLCASSFEGPGELFFGEGSRLTVL.

This clonotype was seen a handful of times. This sequence joins TRBV12-3 or TRBV12-4 and TRBJ2-5; 10 bases are a match to TRBD2. V lost 5 bases and J lost 2; bases outside the gene matches: 5. The CDR3 extends over 15 amino acids. This CDR3 is CASSRAGGGQETQYF. For the CDR3, the DNA is TGTGCCAGCAGTCGAGCGGGGGGGGGTCAAGAGACCCAGTACTTC.

The rearrangement uses TRBV12-3 or TRBV12-4 and TRBJ1-4; D might be TRBD1 (6 bases). The V end was cut by 5 bases, the J end by 5 bases, with 15 bases between. This CDR3 spans 15 amino acids. The CDR3 spells CASSARGLGNEKLFF. Here the CDR3 DNA reads TGTGCCAGCAGTGCCAGGGGTTTAGGAAATGAAAAACTGTTTTTT.

The J gene is TRBJ2-7, the V gene TRBV5-4; D is undetermined. Germline values: CDR1 SGHNT, CDR2 YYREEE (reference sequence). Trimming took 1 base from V and 5 from J, leaving 13 bases between them. This CDR3 is 14 amino acids long. The DNA for the CDR3 is TGTGCCAGCAGCTTGTTAGGCAGGTCCAACGAGCAGTACTTC. Encoded protein: CASSLLGRSNEQYF.

This clonotype was seen a few times. V usage is TRBV5-4 and J usage is TRBJ2-3, with 7 bases fitting TRBD1. The CDR3 consists of 14 residues. Germline V gene data show CDR1 as SGHNT and CDR2 as YYREEE (reference sequence). The V and J ends lost 4 bases and 5 bases, in that order; junction bases with no gene match: 7. Here the CDR3 DNA reads TGTGCCAGCAGCCGACAGGGTTACAAAGATACGCAGTATTTT. Amino acid sequence: CASSRQGYKDTQYF.

The chain links TRBV7-9 to TRBJ2-2; D unresolved. The CDR3 has 14 amino acids. Between the trimmed V and J ends, which lost 0 bases and 4 bases, there was a span of 6 bases. The germline V gene has CDR1 SEHNR and CDR2 FQNEAQ (reference sequence). CDR3 region: CASSLAAFTGELFF. DNA of the CDR3: TGTGCCAGCAGCTTAGCGGCCTTCACCGGGGAGCTGTTTTTT.

V and J are TRBV25-1 and TRBJ2-4; D gene uncertain. The CDR3 runs to 10 residues. The V end was cut by 3 bases, the J end by 8 bases, with 2 bases between. The germline V gene has CDR1 MGHDK and CDR2 SYGVNS. CDR3 in DNA: TGTGCCAGCAGTGACCACATTCAGTACTTC. Residues: CASSDHIQYF.